Below, 10 T cell receptor beta chains from the same sample are listed, as sequenced in a study of T cell clones after liver transplantation. The repertoire was sequenced with immunoSEQ multiplex PCR; TCRdb's copy has only in-frame clones and lacks some. The sample has some 34,000 clones; approximately 96% are singletons. The sample consisted of CD8+ T cells from blood, taken 12 months after liver transplant. These receptors all come from a human patient who received a liver transplant. Among the T cells, some may be from the graft donor.

This sequence joins TRBV10-3 and TRBJ2-7, with D tentatively TRBD2 (7 bases). Germline lookup yields CDR1 ENHRY and CDR2 SYGVKD. V gave up 4 bases and J gave up 3 bases, with 19 bases separating them. This CDR3 region has 16 residues. The CDR3 bases are TGTGCCATCAGTGGCGGACAGACCGGGACTATCTACGAGCAGTACTTC. This codes for CAISGGQTGTIYEQYF.

The chain employs TRBV28 and TRBJ2-7; no definite D call. Trimming removed 5 bases from V and 0 bases from J, with 17 bases in between. In germline, CDR1 is MDHEN, CDR2 SYDVKM. The CDR3 covers 16 residues. This CDR3 reads CASSTWLVETSYEQYF. In DNA form, the CDR3 reads TGTGCCAGCAGTACGTGGTTGGTCGAGACCTCCTACGAGCAGTACTTC.

The chain is built from TRBV9 and TRBJ2-5; the D is unclear. Trimming left V 2 bases short and J 5 bases short, with 10 bases between. The CDR3 runs to 13 residues. CDR1 and CDR2 (germline): SGDLS, YYNGEE. This chain's CDR3 is CASSVWDGETQYF. DNA of the CDR3: TGTGCCAGCAGCGTGTGGGATGGGGAGACCCAGTACTTC.

The chain employs TRBV7-9 and TRBJ2-2, with D perhaps TRBD2 (6 bases). The CDR3 is 17 amino acids. Germline loops: CDR1 SEHNR, CDR2 FQNEAQ (reference sequence). Trimming stripped 5 bases from V and 0 bases from J, with 16 bases between. CDR3: CASSLVGGRPNTGELFF. In DNA, the CDR3 is TGTGCCAGCAGCCTCGTTGGGGGGAGGCCGAACACCGGGGAGCTGTTTTTT.

J is TRBJ2-7 and V is TRBV7-6, with unresolved D. The CDR3 is 13 amino acids. Trimming took 1 base from V and 3 from J, leaving 7 bases between them. Germline V gene data show CDR1 as SGHVS and CDR2 as FNYEAQ. This chain's CDR3 is CASSLGENYEQYF. The CDR3, as DNA: TGTGCCAGCAGCTTAGGAGAAAACTACGAGCAGTACTTC.

V and J are TRBV27 and TRBJ1-1, with D possibly matching TRBD1 (5 bases). This CDR3 spans 13 amino acids. V lost 5 bases and J 13 bases, leaving 20 bases between the germline ends. CDR1 and CDR2 (germline): MNHEY, SMNVEV (reference sequence). In DNA form, the CDR3 reads TGTGCCAGCAGTCCGGACCGAAGGGGCGTTGGTTTCTTT. Its translation is CASSPDRRGVGFF.

The genes are TRBV2 and TRBJ2-7, with 8 positions matching TRBD1. The CDR3 is 14 residues long. Germline V gene sequence: CDR1 SNHLY, CDR2 FYNNEI. J gave up 5 bases and V 0 bases, and 3 bases lay outside the gene matches. DNA for the CDR3: TGTGCCAGCAGTGAAGCGGGACAGGCCCACGAGCAGTACTTC. Encoded protein: CASSEAGQAHEQYF.

The chain has TRBV27 and TRBJ1-2; 7 nucleotides line up with TRBD1. Germline CDR1 and CDR2: MNHEY and SMNVEV (reference sequence). The CDR3 has 15 amino acids. V dropped 0 bases and J dropped 4; count of bases not matched to a gene: 5. The CDR3 region is CASSLSQGDIYGYTF. The CDR3 DNA is TGTGCCAGCAGTTTATCGCAGGGGGATATCTATGGCTACACCTTC.

This rearrangement joins TRBV11-3 to TRBJ2-1; 8 bases map to TRBD2. Germline V CDR1 and CDR2: SGHNT, YENEEA. V was pared by 5 bases and J by 7 bases, with 4 bases of the junction left unmatched. The CDR3 consists of 13 residues. The chain's CDR3 is CASSVGLDNEQFF. DNA for the CDR3: TGTGCCAGCAGCGTGGGACTAGATAATGAGCAGTTCTTC.

This clone was found once. The CDR3 here is CASSDFLGQPYEQYF. In nucleotides, the CDR3 is TGTGCCAGCAGTGACTTTTTGGGACAACCCTACGAGCAGTACTTC. The rearrangement joins TRBV6-1 to TRBJ2-7; D possibly corresponds to TRBD1 (6 bases). The CDR3 runs to 15 residues. Trimming took off 3 bases at V and 2 bases at J, with 14 bases between the two ends. Germline V gives CDR1 MNHNS, CDR2 SASEGT.